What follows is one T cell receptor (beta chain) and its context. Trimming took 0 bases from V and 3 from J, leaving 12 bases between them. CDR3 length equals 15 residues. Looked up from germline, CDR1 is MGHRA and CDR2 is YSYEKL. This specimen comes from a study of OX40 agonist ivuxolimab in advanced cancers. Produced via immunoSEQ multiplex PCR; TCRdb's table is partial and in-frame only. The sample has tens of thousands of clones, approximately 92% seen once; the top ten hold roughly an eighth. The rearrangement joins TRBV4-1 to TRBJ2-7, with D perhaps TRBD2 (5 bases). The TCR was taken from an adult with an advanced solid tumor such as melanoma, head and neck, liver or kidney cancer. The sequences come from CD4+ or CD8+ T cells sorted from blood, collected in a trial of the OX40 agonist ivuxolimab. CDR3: CASSQEDVGVYEQYF. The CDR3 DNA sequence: TGCGCCAGCAGCCAAGAAGACGTGGGAGTCTACGAGCAGTACTTC.